The next 5 T cell receptor beta chains were all read from a single sample in a study of T cell clonality in common variable immunodeficiency. Study findings and constraints: Reportedly, TCR beta sequences from common variable immunodeficiency showed fewer deletions and N-nucleotide insertions.

No antigen has been assigned to these receptors. The data were produced by immunoSEQ multiplex PCR, yet TCRdb's version contains in-frame clones alone and is incomplete. The repertoire consists of approximately 26,000 clones, none detected only once. Input material: peripheral blood mononuclear cells. These receptors originate from a human donor with common variable immunodeficiency.

Points on this clone: The read gets to within 3 residues of the CDR3 end, and the germline J gene fills in the rest. This rearrangement joins TRBV19 to TRBJ2-2; 9 bases line up with TRBD1. This CDR3 is built from 15 residues. Per germline, CDR1 LNHDA and CDR2 SQIVND (reference sequence). The V segment lost 10 bases and the J segment 7 bases; nucleotides outside the gene matches: 13. Here the CDR3 reads CATNSPGQGGGELFF. The DNA read from the CDR3 is TGTGCCACAAATTCTCCGGGACAGGGAGGCGGGGAG.

Details on this clone: From the germline J gene comes the end of the CDR3, since the read stops 3 residues before it. This CDR3 is also generated by other DNA sequences in the sample. The V and J genes are TRBV7-3 and TRBJ2-1, with TRBD2 identical over 13 bases. The CDR3 is 16 residues long. J was trimmed by 8 bases and V by 5 bases; bases with no gene match: 9. From germline, CDR1 is SGHTA and CDR2 FQGTGA. Partial CDR3 DNA: TGTGCCAGCAGCCCCGGACTAGCGGGGGCGAGGGATGAG. It yields the protein CASSPGLAGARDE. The entire CDR3 protein is CASSPGLAGARDEQFF.

To note about this clone: The CDR3 end falls 3 residues outside the read, so it is completed with the germline J gene. The chain is built from TRBV7-3 and TRBJ1-1; the D is unclear. This CDR3 is built from 13 residues. The V end lost 4 bases, the J end lost 0 bases, and 6 bases lay between the germline ends. Germline V gives CDR1 SGHTA, CDR2 FQGTGA. This CDR3 reads CASSSRMNTEAFF. The sequenced CDR3 bases are TGTGCCAGCAGCTCTCGTATGAACACTGAA.

This clone was counted between two and nine times. The read finishes 3 residues shy of the CDR3 end, and the germline J gene is used to complete it. The rearrangement uses TRBV19 and TRBJ1-6; TRBD1 might be the D (5 bases). Germline V lookup: CDR1 LNHDA, CDR2 SQIVND (reference sequence). The CDR3 loop spans 15 amino acids. The V and J ends lost 5 bases and 9 bases respectively, with 17 bases between them. The covered CDR3 bases are TGTGCCAGTAGTGTAAGACAGACAGTTGGTTCACCC. This translates into CASSVRQTVGSP. In full, the CDR3 reads CASSVRQTVGSPLHF.

The sample holds a few counts of this clone. The read ends 3 residues shy of where the CDR3 ends; the end is completed using the germline J gene. V is TRBV7-2 and J is TRBJ2-5, with D possibly being TRBD1 (6 bases). V gave up 5 bases and J gave up 2 bases, with 12 bases separating them. Germline CDR1 and CDR2: SGHTA and FQGNSA. The CDR3 totals 14 residues. The sequenced CDR3 bases are TGTGCCAGCAGCGCCAGGACAGTACAAGAGACC. This sequence encodes CASSARTVQET. The whole CDR3 region reads CASSARTVQETQYF.